The 23 T cell receptor beta chains below come from one sample, sequenced in a study of CD8 T cells in ankylosing spondylitis. Findings and limits, study-wide: One TCR beta motif, made up of under ten highly homologous variants, appeared characteristic of ankylosing spondylitis blood.

In TCRdb, the 5' RACE reads were re-called with MiXCR into one record per CDR3 protein. The sample includes under 550,000 distinct CDR3 sequences, 26% seen only once; the top ten take approximately 1%. No antigen is known for these receptors. Sequencing was done on a sample of blood, either unsorted or a sorted T cell fraction (not recorded which). Every receptor here comes from a male donor with ankylosing spondylitis.

This chain links TRBV19 with TRBJ2-1, with 8 bases fitting TRBD2. The CDR3 covers 16 residues. V dropped 2 bases and J dropped 0; count of bases not matched to a gene: 3. The germline gives CDR1 LNHDA, CDR2 SQIVND (reference sequence). The CDR3 DNA is TGTGCCAGTAGTATATCCGGGAGGGACTCCTACAATGAGCAGTTCTTC. Encoded protein: CASSISGRDSYNEQFF.

This clonotype was detected only a few times. The chain employs TRBV6-1 and TRBJ1-5; D is undetermined. Germline assignment: CDR1 MNHNS and CDR2 SASEGT. The length of the CDR3 is 15 residues. V lost 6 bases and J 2 bases, leaving 14 bases between the germline ends. CDR3 DNA: TGTGCCAGCAGACCCGGGAGCGGGCGCAATCAGCCCCAGCATTTT. Amino acid sequence: CASRPGSGRNQPQHF.

The chain combines TRBV29-1 with TRBJ2-5, with 8 bases fitting TRBD1. The V segment lost 7 bases and the J segment 2 bases; nucleotides outside the gene matches: 3. Looked up from germline, CDR1 is SQVTM and CDR2 is ANQGSEA. This CDR3 is built from 12 residues. CDR3 nucleotide sequence: TGCAGCGCCGACAGGGGTCAAGAGACCCAGTACTTC. It specifies CSADRGQETQYF.

This clonotype came up a few times. V and J are TRBV11-2 and TRBJ1-6; the D gene is possibly TRBD1 (5 bases). CDR3 length: 17 amino acids. The germline V gene has CDR1 SGHAT and CDR2 FQNNGV. Deletions cut 5 bases from V and 0 bases from J, with 14 bases between. CDR3 region: CASSLRGRSSYNSPLHF. The CDR3 DNA is TGTGCCAGCAGCCTGAGGGGACGGAGCTCCTATAATTCACCCCTCCACTTT.

The chain is built from TRBV30 and TRBJ2-7, with D uncertain. Germline V gene data show CDR1 as GTSNPN and CDR2 as SVGIG (reference sequence). V gave up 6 bases and J gave up 2 bases, with 11 bases separating them. The CDR3 is 12 amino acids. The CDR3 loop is CACLNSAYEQYF. CDR3 sequence (DNA): TGTGCCTGTTTAAACTCAGCCTACGAGCAGTACTTC.

The table lists this clonotype with many counts. The gene calls are TRBV12-3 or TRBV12-4 and TRBJ2-3; D remains ambiguous. This CDR3 comprises 10 residues. Trimming left V 8 bases short and J 5 bases short, with 5 bases between. The DNA for the CDR3 is TGTGCCAGCGGGGTAGATACGCAGTATTTT. It yields the protein CASGVDTQYF.

The genes are TRBV18 and TRBJ2-3; 9 bases line up with TRBD1. The CDR3 spans 13 residues. The germline gives CDR1 KGHSH, CDR2 LQKENI. Trimming removed 2 bases from V and 7 bases from J; junction bases left unmatched: 1. The CDR3 is CASSPGTGNTQYF. In DNA form, the CDR3 reads TGTGCCAGCTCACCAGGGACAGGGAATACGCAGTATTTT.

This clonotype was seen only a few times. The chain recombines TRBV7-2 with TRBJ1-1, with 7 bases identical to TRBD1. The CDR3 is 14 residues long. Germline CDR1 is SGHTA and CDR2 is FQGNSA. V lost 0 bases, J lost 4 bases, and 2 bases stayed unmatched. CDR3 amino acids: CASSLATGLTEAFF. In nucleotides, the CDR3 is TGTGCCAGCAGCTTAGCGACAGGGCTCACTGAAGCTTTCTTT.

J is TRBJ2-1 and V is TRBV20-1; D not certain. Germline CDR1 reads DFQATT; CDR2 reads SNEGSKA (reference sequence). Trimming left V 3 bases short and J 8 bases short, with 8 bases between. The CDR3 runs to 11 residues. In nucleotides, the CDR3 is TGCAGTGCTAGCCACCTGGATGAGCAGTTCTTC. As protein: CSASHLDEQFF.

This clonotype was counted many times. The chain recombines TRBV12-3 or TRBV12-4 with TRBJ1-5; possibly TRBD1 for D (6 bases). CDR3 length: 15 residues. V lost 6 bases, J lost 6 bases, and 18 bases lay in between. The CDR3 DNA sequence: TGTGCCAGCAGCCCAGGGGCCCCACAAGGTCAGCCCCAGCATTTT. This sequence encodes CASSPGAPQGQPQHF.

This sequence joins TRBV7-9 and TRBJ1-3; no definite D call. Germline CDR1 is SEHNR and CDR2 is FQNEAQ (reference sequence). The CDR3 totals 13 residues. Trimming left V 1 base short and J 4 bases short, with 5 bases between. The DNA of the CDR3 is TGTGCCAGCAGCTTAGACGCCGGAAACACCATATATTTT. Protein: CASSLDAGNTIYF. Variable domain in full (rest from reference TRBV7-9 and TRBJ1-3): DTGVSQNPRHKITKRGQNVTFRCDPISEHNRLYWYRQTLGQGPEFLTYFQNEAQLEKSRLLSDRFSAERPKGSFSTLEIQRTEQGDSAMYLCASSLDAGNTIYFGEGSWLTVV.

This clonotype has a handful of counts. The gene calls are TRBV12-3 or TRBV12-4 and TRBJ2-7; 9 bases match TRBD2. The J segment lost 2 bases and the V segment lost 1 base, leaving 12 bases of the junction unmatched. The CDR3 spans 18 residues. CDR3 sequence: CASSLEEGLAGPTYEQYV. The CDR3 nucleotides read TGTGCCAGCAGTTTAGAGGAAGGGCTAGCGGGACCAACCTACGAGCAGTACGTC.

This sequence joins TRBV2 and TRBJ2-7; TRBD2 agrees at 7 bases. After removal of 8 bases from V and 4 bases from J, the junction contained 5 bases not matched to a gene. CDR1 and CDR2 from the germline V gene are SNHLY and FYNNEI. The CDR3 covers 12 residues. The CDR3 loop is CASGREIYEQYF. CDR3 DNA sequence: TGTGCCAGCGGGAGGGAGATTTACGAGCAGTACTTC.

V and J are TRBV12-3 or TRBV12-4 and TRBJ2-7; 9 bases map to TRBD2. V gave up 5 bases and J gave up 7 bases; unmatched junction bases: 27. This CDR3 comprises 20 residues. Written as DNA, the CDR3 is TGTGCCAGCAGTGCTGTTAGGACTAGCGCGCGGACCTTCTTTAGGAATGAGCAGTACTTC. Its translation: CASSAVRTSARTFFRNEQYF.

This clonotype has a count of ten or more. The V call is TRBV12-3 or TRBV12-4, the J call TRBJ2-3; D uncertain. This CDR3 region has 11 residues. V shed 8 bases and J shed 4 bases, with 7 bases lying between them. The CDR3 sequence is CASSPADTQYF. The CDR3 DNA reads as TGTGCCAGCTCTCCGGCAGATACGCAGTATTTT.

The V call is TRBV5-6, the J call TRBJ2-1, with TRBD1 matching 7 bases. The junction had 10 bases not matched to a gene; V was cut back by 6 bases and J by 4 bases. The CDR3 runs to 15 residues. Germline-derived CDR1 and CDR2 are SGHDT and YYEEEE. The CDR3 nucleotides read TGTGCCAGCAAGCAACAGGGGCCTAGGTACAATGAGCAGTTCTTC. It codes for CASKQQGPRYNEQFF.

The J gene is TRBJ2-1, the V gene TRBV5-1; 10 nucleotides match TRBD2. The CDR3 is made up of 15 amino acids. In germline, CDR1 is SGHRS, CDR2 YFSETQ. Trimming at V came to 6 bases and at J to 5 bases, leaving 8 bases not matched to a gene. The CDR3 reads CASTVGLAVNNEQFF. The DNA for the CDR3 is TGCGCCAGCACTGTCGGACTAGCGGTCAACAATGAGCAGTTCTTC.

CDR3 in amino acids: CASSLPVGNRDYGYTF. The CDR3 DNA follows: TGTGCCAGCAGCTTACCCGTGGGGAATCGGGACTATGGCTACACCTTC. This chain connects TRBV7-9 to TRBJ1-2; D gene ambiguous. This CDR3 has 16 residues. Germline CDR1 SEHNR, CDR2 FQNEAQ (reference sequence). Trimming removed 2 bases at V and 3 bases at J, with 16 bases between.

This clonotype has only a few counts. V and J are TRBV29-1 and TRBJ2-1, with D perhaps assigned TRBD1 or TRBD2 (5 bases each). Trimming took off 4 bases at V and 12 bases at J, with 10 bases between the two ends. CDR3 length: 10 amino acids. CDR1 is SQVTM, CDR2 ANQGSEA, per germline. CDR3 in DNA: TGCAGCGTTGGTGGGACCTTGCAGTTCTTC. Its protein is CSVGGTLQFF.

This clonotype was seen only a few times. The rearrangement joins TRBV15 to TRBJ1-1; 11 bases fit TRBD1. Germline V gene lookup returns CDR1 LNHNV and CDR2 YYDKDF (reference sequence). The CDR3 contains 16 residues. With 0 bases clipped from V and 10 bases from J, the junction kept 10 bases outside the gene matches. CDR3 residues: CATSRDTVSGQGAAFF. The CDR3 DNA reads as TGTGCCACCAGCAGAGATACGGTATCCGGACAGGGGGCAGCTTTCTTT.

The chain is built from TRBV3-1 and TRBJ2-5, with TRBD2 matching 9 bases. Germline-derived CDR1 and CDR2 are LGHDT and YNNKEL (reference sequence). Unmatched junction bases numbered 4, after V lost 1 base and J lost 1 base. The CDR3 loop spans 16 amino acids. The CDR3 loop reads CASSQAMREGQETQYF. The CDR3 DNA is TGTGCCAGCAGCCAAGCAATGCGGGAGGGCCAAGAGACCCAGTACTTC.

The genes are TRBV12-3 or TRBV12-4 and TRBJ1-5, with D unresolved. The V end lost 5 bases, the J end lost 4 bases, and 12 bases lay between the germline ends. The CDR3 totals 14 residues. The CDR3 bases are TGTGCCAGCAGTCAAGGTGGTTGGAATCAGCCCCAGCATTTT. Translation: CASSQGGWNQPQHF.

This clonotype was seen ten or more times. The chain couples TRBV12-3 or TRBV12-4 to TRBJ1-6; D not certain. This CDR3 comprises 14 residues. Trimming left V 5 bases short and J 7 bases short, with 12 bases between. This CDR3 is CASSLFGENSPLHF. The CDR3 DNA reads TGTGCCAGCAGTCTTTTCGGGGAAAATTCACCCCTCCACTTT.